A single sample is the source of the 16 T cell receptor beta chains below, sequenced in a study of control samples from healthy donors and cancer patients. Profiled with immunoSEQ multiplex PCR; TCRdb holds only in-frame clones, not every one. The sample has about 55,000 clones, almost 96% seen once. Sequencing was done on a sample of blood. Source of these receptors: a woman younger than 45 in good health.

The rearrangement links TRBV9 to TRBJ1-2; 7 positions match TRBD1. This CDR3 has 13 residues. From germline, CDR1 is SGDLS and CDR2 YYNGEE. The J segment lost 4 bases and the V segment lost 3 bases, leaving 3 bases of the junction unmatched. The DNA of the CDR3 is TGTGCCAGCAGCGACGGGACAGTCTATGGCTACACCTTC. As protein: CASSDGTVYGYTF.

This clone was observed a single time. CDR3 in amino acids: CASSSPGNPGGDAQYF. As DNA, the CDR3 is TGTGCCAGTAGTAGCCCCGGGAACCCAGGGGGGGATGCCCAGTACTTC. This chain uses TRBV19 with TRBJ2-5, with D perhaps matching TRBD1 or TRBD2 (7 bases each). Germline V lookup: CDR1 LNHDA, CDR2 SQIVND (reference sequence). The V gene lost 4 bases and the J gene lost 9 bases, with 24 bases spanning the gap. The CDR3 is 16 amino acids.

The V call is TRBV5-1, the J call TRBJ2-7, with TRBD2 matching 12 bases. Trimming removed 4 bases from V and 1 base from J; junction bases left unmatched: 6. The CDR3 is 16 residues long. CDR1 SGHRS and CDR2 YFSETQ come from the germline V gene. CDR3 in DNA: TGCGCCAGCAGCCGCGGACTAGCGGGAAGTTCCTACGAGCAGTACTTC. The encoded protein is CASSRGLAGSSYEQYF.

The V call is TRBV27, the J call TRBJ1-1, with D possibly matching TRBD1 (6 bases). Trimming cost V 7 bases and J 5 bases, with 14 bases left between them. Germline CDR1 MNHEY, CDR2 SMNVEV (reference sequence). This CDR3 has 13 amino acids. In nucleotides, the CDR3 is TGTGCCAGCAAACAGGGTGCGGGGACTGAAGCTTTCTTT. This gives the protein CASKQGAGTEAFF.

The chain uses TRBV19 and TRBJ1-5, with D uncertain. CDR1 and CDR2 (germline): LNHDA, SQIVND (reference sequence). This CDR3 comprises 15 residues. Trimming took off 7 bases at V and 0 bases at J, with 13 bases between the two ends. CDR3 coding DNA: TGTGCCAGTACTTACAACCTTAATAGCAATCAGCCCCAGCATTTT. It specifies CASTYNLNSNQPQHF.

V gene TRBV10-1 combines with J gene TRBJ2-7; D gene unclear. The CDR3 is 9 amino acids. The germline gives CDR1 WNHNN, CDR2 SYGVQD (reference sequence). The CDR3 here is CANIPEQYF. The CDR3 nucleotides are TGCGCAAATATCCCCGAGCAGTACTTC.

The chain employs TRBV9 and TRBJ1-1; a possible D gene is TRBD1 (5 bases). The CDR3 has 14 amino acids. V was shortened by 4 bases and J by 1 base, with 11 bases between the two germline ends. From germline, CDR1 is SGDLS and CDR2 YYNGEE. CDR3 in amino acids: CASSFLGRNTEAFF. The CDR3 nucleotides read TGTGCCAGCAGCTTCTTGGGGCGGAACACTGAAGCTTTCTTT.

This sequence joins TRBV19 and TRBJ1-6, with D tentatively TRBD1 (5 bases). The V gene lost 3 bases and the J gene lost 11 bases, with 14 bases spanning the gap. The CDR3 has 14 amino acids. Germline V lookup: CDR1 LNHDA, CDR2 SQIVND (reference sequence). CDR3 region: CASSMVSGEPPLHF. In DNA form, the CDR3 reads TGTGCCAGTAGTATGGTCTCGGGGGAGCCACCCCTCCACTTT.

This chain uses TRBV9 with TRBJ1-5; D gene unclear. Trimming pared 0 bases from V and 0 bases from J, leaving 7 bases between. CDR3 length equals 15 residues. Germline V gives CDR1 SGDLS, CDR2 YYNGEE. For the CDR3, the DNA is TGTGCCAGCAGCGTAGGGCAGCATAGCAATCAGCCCCAGCATTTT. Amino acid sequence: CASSVGQHSNQPQHF.

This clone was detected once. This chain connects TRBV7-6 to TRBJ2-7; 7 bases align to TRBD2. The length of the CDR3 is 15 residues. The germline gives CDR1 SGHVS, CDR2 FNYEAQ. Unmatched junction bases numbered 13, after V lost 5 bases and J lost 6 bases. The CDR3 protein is CASSPRPAGEAEQYF. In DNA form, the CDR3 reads TGTGCCAGCAGCCCCCGTCCGGCGGGAGAGGCCGAGCAGTACTTC.

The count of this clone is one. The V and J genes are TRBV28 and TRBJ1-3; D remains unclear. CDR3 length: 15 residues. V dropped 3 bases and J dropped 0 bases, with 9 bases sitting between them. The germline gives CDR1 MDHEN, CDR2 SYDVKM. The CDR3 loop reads CASSLGRTSGNTIYF. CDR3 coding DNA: TGTGCCAGCAGTTTGGGGAGGACCTCTGGAAACACCATATATTTT.

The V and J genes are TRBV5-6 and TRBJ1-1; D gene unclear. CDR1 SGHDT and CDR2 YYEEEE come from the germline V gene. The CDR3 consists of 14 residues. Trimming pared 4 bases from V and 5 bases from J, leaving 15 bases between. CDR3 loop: CASSPTGLTTEAFF. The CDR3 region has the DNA TGTGCCAGCAGCCCGACCGGGTTAACTACTGAAGCTTTCTTT.

In nucleotides, the CDR3 is TGTGCCAGCAGCCCTGGGACAGGGGGCCAGGGTGGCTACACCTTC. This encodes CASSPGTGGQGGYTF. The V gene is TRBV9, the J gene TRBJ1-2; 12 positions agree with TRBD1. The germline gives CDR1 SGDLS, CDR2 YYNGEE. The CDR3 length is 15 residues. J gave up 7 bases and V 4 bases, and 8 bases lay outside the gene matches. The full variable domain, completed using reference TRBV9 and TRBJ1-2, is DSGVTQTPKHLITATGQRVTLRCSPRSGDLSVYWYQQSLDQGLQFLIQYYNGEERAKGNILERFSAQQFPDLHSELNLSSLELGDSALYFCASSPGTGGQGGYTFGSGTRLTVV.

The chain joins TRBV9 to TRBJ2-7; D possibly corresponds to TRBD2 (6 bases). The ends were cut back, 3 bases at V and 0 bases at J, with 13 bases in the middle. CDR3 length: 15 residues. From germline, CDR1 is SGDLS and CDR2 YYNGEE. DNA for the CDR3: TGTGCCAGCAGCGCTACTTTGGAGGGCTCCTACGAGCAGTACTTC. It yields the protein CASSATLEGSYEQYF.

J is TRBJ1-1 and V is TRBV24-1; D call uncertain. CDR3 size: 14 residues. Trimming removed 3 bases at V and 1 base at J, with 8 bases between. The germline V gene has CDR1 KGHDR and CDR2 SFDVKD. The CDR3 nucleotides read TGTGCCACCAGTGATGGTCAGCCGAACACTGAAGCTTTCTTT. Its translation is CATSDGQPNTEAFF.

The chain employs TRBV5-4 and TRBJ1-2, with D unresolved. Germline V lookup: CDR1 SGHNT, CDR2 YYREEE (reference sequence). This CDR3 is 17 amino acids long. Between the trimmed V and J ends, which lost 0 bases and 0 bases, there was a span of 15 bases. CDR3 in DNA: TGTGCCAGCAGCTTGGAACGGGCCGACTTAGCTAACTATGGCTACACCTTC. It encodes CASSLERADLANYGYTF.